These T cell receptor beta chains were read from a single sample in a study of blood T cells in healthy people across ages. TCRdb re-called the 5' RACE reads with MiXCR, one entry per CDR3 protein. Of 1.5 million to 2 million distinct CDR3 sequences listed, approximately 40% are singletons. Material: blood. The receptors stem from a human donor in good health. CDR3s include the opening cysteine and the closing phenylalanine or tryptophan. Fields, in order: D gene, clone size, J gene, V gene, CDR3 protein, CDR3 DNA. D genes are given only for firm matches. The size field is filled for only some rows; it gives once, few, many or a size class.

d_call: -
clone_size: -
j_call: TRBJ1-2
v_call: TRBV7-2
cdr3_aa: CASSHSSGAGTNYGYTF
cdr3_nt: TGTGCCAGCAGCCATTCATCAGGGGCCGGAACGAACTATGGCTACACCTTC

d_call: TRBD1
clone_size: few
j_call: TRBJ1-4
v_call: TRBV29-1
cdr3_aa: CSVLGQATNEKLFF
cdr3_nt: TGCAGCGTCCTTGGACAGGCAACTAATGAAAAACTGTTTTTT

d_call: TRBD2
clone_size: few
j_call: TRBJ2-7
v_call: TRBV6-2/TRBV6-3
cdr3_aa: CASSIPTSDEQYF
cdr3_nt: TGTGCCAGCAGTATCCCGACTAGCGACGAGCAGTACTTC

d_call: -
clone_size: few
j_call: TRBJ2-1
v_call: TRBV4-3
cdr3_aa: CASSQERDNEQFF
cdr3_nt: TGCGCCAGCAGCCAAGAAAGGGACAATGAGCAGTTCTTC

d_call: -
clone_size: few
j_call: TRBJ1-1
v_call: TRBV4-1
cdr3_aa: CASSQFTGVNTEAFF
cdr3_nt: TGCGCCAGCAGCCAATTTACGGGGGTGAACACTGAAGCTTTCTTT

d_call: -
clone_size: few
j_call: TRBJ2-5
v_call: TRBV4-3
cdr3_aa: CASSQLLGPPYQETQYF
cdr3_nt: TGCGCCAGCAGCCAACTCCTCGGACCGCCGTACCAAGAGACCCAGTACTTC

d_call: -
clone_size: -
j_call: TRBJ2-1
v_call: TRBV6-1
cdr3_aa: CASSEAAGITGDEQFF
cdr3_nt: TGTGCCAGCAGTGAAGCGGCAGGGATTACTGGGGATGAGCAGTTCTTC

d_call: -
clone_size: -
j_call: TRBJ2-1
v_call: TRBV20-1
cdr3_aa: CSARDLGDGPNEQFF
cdr3_nt: TGCAGTGCTAGAGATCTGGGGGACGGTCCCAATGAGCAGTTCTTC

d_call: -
clone_size: few
j_call: TRBJ1-2
v_call: TRBV20-1
cdr3_aa: CSARDTPPLSRGANYGYTF
cdr3_nt: TGCAGTGCTAGAGATACCCCACCCTTGTCCCGGGGAGCTAACTATGGCTACACCTTC

d_call: -
clone_size: few
j_call: TRBJ2-7
v_call: TRBV5-5
cdr3_aa: CASSLSSQGGYEQYF
cdr3_nt: TGTGCCAGCAGCCTATCGTCACAGGGTGGGTACGAGCAGTACTTC

d_call: TRBD1
clone_size: few
j_call: TRBJ2-3
v_call: TRBV29-1
cdr3_aa: CSVTPGQLATDTQYF
cdr3_nt: TGCAGCGTTACCCCGGGACAGTTGGCCACAGATACGCAGTATTTT

d_call: TRBD1
clone_size: once
j_call: TRBJ1-2
v_call: TRBV20-1
cdr3_aa: CSARDHKWVGGGDTF
cdr3_nt: TGCAGTGCTAGAGATCATAAGTGGGTGGGAGGGGGCGACACCTTC

d_call: -
clone_size: few
j_call: TRBJ2-5
v_call: TRBV3-1
cdr3_aa: CASSQGDFGTQYF
cdr3_nt: TGTGCCAGCAGCCAAGGGGACTTTGGGACCCAGTACTTC